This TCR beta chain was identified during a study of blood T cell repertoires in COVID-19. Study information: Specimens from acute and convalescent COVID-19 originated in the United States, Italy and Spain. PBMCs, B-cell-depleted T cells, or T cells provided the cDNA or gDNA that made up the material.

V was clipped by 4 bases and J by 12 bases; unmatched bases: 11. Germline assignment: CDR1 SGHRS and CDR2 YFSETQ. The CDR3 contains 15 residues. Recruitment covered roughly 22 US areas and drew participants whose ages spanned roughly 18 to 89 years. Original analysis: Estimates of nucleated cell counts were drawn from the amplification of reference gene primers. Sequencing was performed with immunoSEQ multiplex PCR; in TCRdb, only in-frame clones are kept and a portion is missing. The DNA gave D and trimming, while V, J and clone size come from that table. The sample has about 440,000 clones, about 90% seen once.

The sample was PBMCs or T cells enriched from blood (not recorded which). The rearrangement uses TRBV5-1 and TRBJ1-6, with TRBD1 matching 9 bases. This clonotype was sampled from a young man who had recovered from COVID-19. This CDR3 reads CASSLKTGTGIPLHF. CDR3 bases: TGCGCCAGCAGCCTAAAAACCGGGACAGGGATACCCCTCCACTTT.